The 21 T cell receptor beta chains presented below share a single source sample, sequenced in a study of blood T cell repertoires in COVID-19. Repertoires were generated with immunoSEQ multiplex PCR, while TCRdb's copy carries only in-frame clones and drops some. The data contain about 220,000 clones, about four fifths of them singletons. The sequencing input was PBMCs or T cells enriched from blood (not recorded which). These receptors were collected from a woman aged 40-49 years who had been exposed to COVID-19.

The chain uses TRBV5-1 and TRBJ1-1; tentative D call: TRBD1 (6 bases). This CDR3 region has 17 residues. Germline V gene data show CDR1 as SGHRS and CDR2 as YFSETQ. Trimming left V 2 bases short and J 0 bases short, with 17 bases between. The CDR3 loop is CASSFSGTTSLNTEAFF. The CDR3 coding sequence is TGCGCCAGCAGCTTTTCCGGGACAACCTCCCTGAACACTGAAGCTTTCTTT.

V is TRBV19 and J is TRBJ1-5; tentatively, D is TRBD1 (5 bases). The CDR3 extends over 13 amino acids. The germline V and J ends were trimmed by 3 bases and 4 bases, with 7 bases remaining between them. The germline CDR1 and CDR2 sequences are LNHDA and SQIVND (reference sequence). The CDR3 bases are TGTGCCAGTAGTATTCGGGGGAATCAGCCCCAGCATTTT. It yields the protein CASSIRGNQPQHF.

CDR3 coding DNA: TGTGCCAGCAGTTACATGCGGGGGCCCTACAATGAGCAGTTCTTC. Its protein is CASSYMRGPYNEQFF. V usage is TRBV6-5 and J usage is TRBJ2-1; the D gene is possibly TRBD2 (7 bases). The germline gives CDR1 MNHEY, CDR2 SVGAGI. The length of the CDR3 is 15 residues. Deletions cut 2 bases from V and 2 bases from J, with 10 bases between.

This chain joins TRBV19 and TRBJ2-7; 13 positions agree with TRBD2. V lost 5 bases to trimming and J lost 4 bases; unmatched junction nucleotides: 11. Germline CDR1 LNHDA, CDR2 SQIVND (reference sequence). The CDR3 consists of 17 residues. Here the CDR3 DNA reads TGTGCCAGTAGTTACGAAACCGGGACTAGCGGGGAGTACGAGCAGTACTTC. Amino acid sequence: CASSYETGTSGEYEQYF.

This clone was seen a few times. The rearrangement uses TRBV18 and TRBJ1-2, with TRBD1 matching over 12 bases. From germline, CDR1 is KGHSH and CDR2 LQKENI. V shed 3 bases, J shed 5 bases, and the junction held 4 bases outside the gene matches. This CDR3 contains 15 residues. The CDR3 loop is CASSPSGQGAYGYTF. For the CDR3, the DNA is TGTGCCAGCTCACCCTCGGGACAGGGGGCTTATGGCTACACCTTC.

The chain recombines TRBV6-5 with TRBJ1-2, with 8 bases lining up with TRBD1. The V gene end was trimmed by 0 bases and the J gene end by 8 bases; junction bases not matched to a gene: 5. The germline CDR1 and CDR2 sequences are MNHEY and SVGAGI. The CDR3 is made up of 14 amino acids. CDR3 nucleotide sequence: TGTGCCAGCAGTTACTCGGACAGGGCGGAAGGCTACACCTTC. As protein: CASSYSDRAEGYTF.

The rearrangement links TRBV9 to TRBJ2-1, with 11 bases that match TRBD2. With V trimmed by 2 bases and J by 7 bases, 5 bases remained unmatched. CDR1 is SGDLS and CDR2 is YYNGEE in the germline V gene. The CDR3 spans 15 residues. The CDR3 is CASSVRLAGFNEQFF. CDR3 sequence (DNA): TGTGCCAGCAGCGTTCGACTAGCGGGGTTTAATGAGCAGTTCTTC.

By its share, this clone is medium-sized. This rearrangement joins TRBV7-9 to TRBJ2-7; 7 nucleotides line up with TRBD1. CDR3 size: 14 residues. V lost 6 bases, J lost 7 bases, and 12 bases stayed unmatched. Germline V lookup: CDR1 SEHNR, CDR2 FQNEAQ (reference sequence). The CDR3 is CASSTGTVGREQYF. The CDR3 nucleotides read TGTGCCAGCAGTACCGGGACAGTGGGCCGAGAGCAGTACTTC.

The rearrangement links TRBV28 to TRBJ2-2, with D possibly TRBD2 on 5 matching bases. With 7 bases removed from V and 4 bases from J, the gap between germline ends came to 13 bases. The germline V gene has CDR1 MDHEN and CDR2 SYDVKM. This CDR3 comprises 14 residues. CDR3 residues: CASKPGWVTGELFF. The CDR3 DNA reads TGTGCCAGCAAACCGGGGTGGGTCACCGGGGAGCTGTTTTTT.

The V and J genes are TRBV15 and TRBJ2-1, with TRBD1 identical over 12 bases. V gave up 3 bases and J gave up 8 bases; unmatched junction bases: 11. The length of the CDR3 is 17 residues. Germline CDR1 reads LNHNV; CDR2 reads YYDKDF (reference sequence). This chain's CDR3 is CATSSQELGQGAYEQFF. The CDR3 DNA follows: TGTGCCACCAGCAGTCAAGAACTGGGACAGGGGGCGTATGAGCAGTTCTTC.

The CDR3 DNA follows: TGTGCCAGTAGTATAACAGGGACAGGGGGCTCCTACGAGCAGTACTTC. It is translated as CASSITGTGGSYEQYF. J is TRBJ2-7 and V is TRBV19, with 11 bases aligning to TRBD1. CDR1 and CDR2 (germline): LNHDA, SQIVND (reference sequence). The CDR3 totals 16 residues. V dropped 2 bases and J dropped 0; count of bases not matched to a gene: 3.

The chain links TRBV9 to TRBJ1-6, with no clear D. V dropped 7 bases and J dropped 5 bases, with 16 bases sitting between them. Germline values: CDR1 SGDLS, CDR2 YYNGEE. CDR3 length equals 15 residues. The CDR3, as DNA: TGTGCCAGCCAGAGGGAACCGAGGGATAATTCACCCCTCCACTTT. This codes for CASQREPRDNSPLHF.

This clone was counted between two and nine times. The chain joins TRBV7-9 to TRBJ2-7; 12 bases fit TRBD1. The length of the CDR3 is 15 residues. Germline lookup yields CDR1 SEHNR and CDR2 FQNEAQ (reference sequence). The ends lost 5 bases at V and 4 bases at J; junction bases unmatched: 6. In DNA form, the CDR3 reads TGTGCCAGCAGCCCCGGGACAGGGGGCTGGTACGAGCAGTACTTC. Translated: CASSPGTGGWYEQYF.

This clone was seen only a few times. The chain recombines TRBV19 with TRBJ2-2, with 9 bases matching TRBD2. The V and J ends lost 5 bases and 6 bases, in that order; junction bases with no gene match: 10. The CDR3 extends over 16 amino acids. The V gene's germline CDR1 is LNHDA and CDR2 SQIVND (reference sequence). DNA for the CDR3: TGTGCCAGTAGTCCCGACGGAGCGGGGGGATCCGGGGAGCTGTTTTTT. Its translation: CASSPDGAGGSGELFF.

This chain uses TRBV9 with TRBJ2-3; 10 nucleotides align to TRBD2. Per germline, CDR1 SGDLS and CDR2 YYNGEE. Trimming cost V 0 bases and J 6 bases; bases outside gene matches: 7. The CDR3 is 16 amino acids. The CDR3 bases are TGTGCCAGCAGCGTAGTCGGAGCGGGGGGGAAGGATACGCAGTATTTT. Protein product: CASSVVGAGGKDTQYF.

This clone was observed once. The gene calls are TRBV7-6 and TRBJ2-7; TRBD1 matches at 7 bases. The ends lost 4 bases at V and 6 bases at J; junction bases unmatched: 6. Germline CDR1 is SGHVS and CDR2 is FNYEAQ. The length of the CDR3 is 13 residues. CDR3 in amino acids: CASSSQGYGEQYF. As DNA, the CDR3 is TGTGCCAGCAGCTCACAGGGGTACGGCGAGCAGTACTTC.

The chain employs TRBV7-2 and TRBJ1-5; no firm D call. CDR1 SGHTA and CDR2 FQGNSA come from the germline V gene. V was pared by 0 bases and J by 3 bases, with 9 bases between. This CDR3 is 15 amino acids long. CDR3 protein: CASSLAGANNQPQHF. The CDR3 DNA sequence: TGTGCCAGCAGCTTAGCGGGAGCCAACAATCAGCCCCAGCATTTT. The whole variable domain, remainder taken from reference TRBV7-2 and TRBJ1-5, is GAGVSQSPSNKVTEKGKDVELRCDPISGHTALYWYRQSLGQGLEFLIYFQGNSAPDKSGLPSDRFSAERTGGSVSTLTIQRTQQEDSAVYLCASSLAGANNQPQHFGDGTRLSIL.

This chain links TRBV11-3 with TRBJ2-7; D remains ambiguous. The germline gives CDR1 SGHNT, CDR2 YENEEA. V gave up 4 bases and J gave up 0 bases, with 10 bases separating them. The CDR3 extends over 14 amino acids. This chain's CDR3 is CASSSNRGSYEQYF. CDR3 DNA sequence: TGTGCCAGCAGCTCAAATAGAGGCTCCTACGAGCAGTACTTC.

The CDR3 coding sequence is TGTGCCAGCTCACCTCGGGAACAGCCCAATTCACCCCTCCACTTT. Its translation: CASSPREQPNSPLHF. This chain connects TRBV18 to TRBJ1-6; the D is unclear. Germline V gives CDR1 KGHSH, CDR2 LQKENI. V lost 3 bases and J lost 7, with 13 bases in between. CDR3 size: 15 residues.

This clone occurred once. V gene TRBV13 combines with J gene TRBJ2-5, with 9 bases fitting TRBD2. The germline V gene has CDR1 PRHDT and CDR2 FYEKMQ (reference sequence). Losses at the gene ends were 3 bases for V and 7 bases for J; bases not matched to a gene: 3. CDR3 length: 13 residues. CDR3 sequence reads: CASSLSAGGTQYF. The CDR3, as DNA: TGTGCCAGCAGCTTGTCAGCGGGGGGGACCCAGTACTTC.

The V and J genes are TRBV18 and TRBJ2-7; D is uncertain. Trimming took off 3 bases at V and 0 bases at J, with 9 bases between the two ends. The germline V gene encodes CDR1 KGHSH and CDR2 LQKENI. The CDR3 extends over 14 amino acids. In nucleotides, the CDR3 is TGTGCCAGCTCACCCTCGCGCGTCTCCTACGAGCAGTACTTC. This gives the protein CASSPSRVSYEQYF.